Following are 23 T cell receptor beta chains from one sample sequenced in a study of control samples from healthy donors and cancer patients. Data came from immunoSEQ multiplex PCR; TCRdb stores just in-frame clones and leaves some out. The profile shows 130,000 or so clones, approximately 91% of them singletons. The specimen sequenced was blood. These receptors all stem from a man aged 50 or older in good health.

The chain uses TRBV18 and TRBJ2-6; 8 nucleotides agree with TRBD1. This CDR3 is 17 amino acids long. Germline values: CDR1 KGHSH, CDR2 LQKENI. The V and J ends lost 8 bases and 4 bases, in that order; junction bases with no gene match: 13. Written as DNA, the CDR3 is TGTGCCAGCACGAACGGACAGGGATATACAGGGGCCAACGTCCTGACTTTC. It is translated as CASTNGQGYTGANVLTF.

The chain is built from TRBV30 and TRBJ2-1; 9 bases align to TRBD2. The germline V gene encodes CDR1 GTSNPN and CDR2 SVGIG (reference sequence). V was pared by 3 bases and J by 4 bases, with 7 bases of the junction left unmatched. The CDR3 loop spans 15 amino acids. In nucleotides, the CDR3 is TGTGCCTGGAGCCCGGCTAGCGGGGATTACAATGAGCAGTTCTTC. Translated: CAWSPASGDYNEQFF.

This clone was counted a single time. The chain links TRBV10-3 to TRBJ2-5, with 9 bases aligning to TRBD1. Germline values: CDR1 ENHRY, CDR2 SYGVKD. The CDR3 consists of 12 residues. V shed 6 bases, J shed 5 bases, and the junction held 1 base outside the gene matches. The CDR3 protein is CAIRGTGETQYF. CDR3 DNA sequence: TGTGCCATCAGGGGGACAGGGGAGACCCAGTACTTC.

CDR3 nucleotides: TGTGCCAGCAGCCCCCAGGCAGATACGCAGTATTTT. This gives the protein CASSPQADTQYF. The J gene is TRBJ2-3, the V gene TRBV3-1 (or the pseudogene TRBV3-2), with D unresolved. Germline CDR1 LGHDT, CDR2 YNNKEL (reference sequence). Trimming pared 4 bases from V and 4 bases from J, leaving 6 bases between. The CDR3 length is 12 residues.

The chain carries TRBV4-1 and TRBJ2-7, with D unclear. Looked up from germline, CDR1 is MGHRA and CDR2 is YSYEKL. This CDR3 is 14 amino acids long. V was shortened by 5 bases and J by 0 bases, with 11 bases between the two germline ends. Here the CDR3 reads CASSVEEFSYEQYF. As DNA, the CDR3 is TGCGCCAGCAGCGTAGAGGAGTTCTCCTACGAGCAGTACTTC.

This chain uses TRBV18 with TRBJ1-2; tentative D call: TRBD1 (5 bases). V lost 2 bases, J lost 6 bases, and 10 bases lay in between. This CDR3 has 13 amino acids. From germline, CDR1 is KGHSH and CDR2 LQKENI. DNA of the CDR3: TGTGCCAGCTCACCAAGGACAAGCGATGGCTACACCTTC. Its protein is CASSPRTSDGYTF.

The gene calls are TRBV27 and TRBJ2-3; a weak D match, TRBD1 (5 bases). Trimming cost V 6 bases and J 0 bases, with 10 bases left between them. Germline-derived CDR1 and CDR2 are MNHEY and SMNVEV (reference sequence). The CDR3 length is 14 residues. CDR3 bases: TGTGCCAGCAGGTTCAGGGCGAGCACAGATACGCAGTATTTT. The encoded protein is CASRFRASTDTQYF.

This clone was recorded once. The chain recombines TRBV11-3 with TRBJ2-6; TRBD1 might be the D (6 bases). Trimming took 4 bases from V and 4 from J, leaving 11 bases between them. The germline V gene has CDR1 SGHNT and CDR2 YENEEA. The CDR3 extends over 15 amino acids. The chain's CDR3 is CASSSQGRGANVLTF. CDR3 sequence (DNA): TGTGCCAGCAGCTCACAGGGTAGGGGGGCCAACGTCCTGACTTTC.

In DNA form, the CDR3 reads TGTGCCAGCAGCCAAAGCCAGACAGATACGCAGTATTTT. It is translated as CASSQSQTDTQYF. J is TRBJ2-3 and V is TRBV14; D is undetermined. This CDR3 is built from 13 residues. Between the trimmed V and J ends, which lost 2 bases and 3 bases, there was a span of 6 bases. Looked up from germline, CDR1 is SGHDN and CDR2 is FVKESK.

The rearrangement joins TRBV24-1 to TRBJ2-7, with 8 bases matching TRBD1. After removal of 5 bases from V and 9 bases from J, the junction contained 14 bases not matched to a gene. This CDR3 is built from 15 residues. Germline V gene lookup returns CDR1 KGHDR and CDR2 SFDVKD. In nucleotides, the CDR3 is TGTGCCACCAGTGGCCAGACAGGGGCGCTACGAGGGCAGTACTTC. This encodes CATSGQTGALRGQYF.

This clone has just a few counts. CDR3 sequence: CASSEEGTGIPYEQYF. DNA of the CDR3: TGTGCCAGCAGTGAAGAAGGGACAGGGATTCCCTACGAGCAGTACTTC. The J gene is TRBJ2-7, the V gene TRBV6-1, with 9 bases identical to TRBD1. V trimming: 1 base; J trimming: 2 bases; junction bases outside the gene matches: 6. The germline gives CDR1 MNHNS, CDR2 SASEGT. The CDR3 has 16 residues.

The CDR3 DNA is TGTGCCACCAGTGTTGTTGGCGTCTCGAGGTGGAGGTTGGAAGCAGAAAAACTGTTTTTT. Protein product: CATSVVGVSRWRLEAEKLFF. The chain combines TRBV24-1 with TRBJ1-4; the D is unclear. Germline CDR1 reads KGHDR; CDR2 reads SFDVKD. This CDR3 is built from 20 residues. Between the trimmed V and J ends, which lost 5 bases and 8 bases, there was a span of 32 bases.

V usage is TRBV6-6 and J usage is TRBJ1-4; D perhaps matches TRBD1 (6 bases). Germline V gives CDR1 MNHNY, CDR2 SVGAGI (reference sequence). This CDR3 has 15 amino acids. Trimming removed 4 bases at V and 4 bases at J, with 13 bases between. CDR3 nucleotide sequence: TGTGCCAGCAGTTTAGCCGGACAGAGTAATGAAAAACTGTTTTTT. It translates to CASSLAGQSNEKLFF.

The CDR3 DNA reads TGTGCCAGCAGCTCAGGGGATTTAGCCAAAAACATTCAGTACTTC. The encoded protein is CASSSGDLAKNIQYF. This chain connects TRBV5-5 to TRBJ2-4, with D possibly being TRBD1 (6 bases). This CDR3 has 15 residues. Germline values: CDR1 SGHKS, CDR2 YYEKEE (reference sequence). The V end lost 3 bases, the J end lost 0 bases, and 10 bases lay between the germline ends.

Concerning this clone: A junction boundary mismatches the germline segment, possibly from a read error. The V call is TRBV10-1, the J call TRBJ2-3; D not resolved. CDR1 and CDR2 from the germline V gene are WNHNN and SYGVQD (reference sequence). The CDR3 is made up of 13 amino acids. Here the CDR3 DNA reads TGCGCCAGCAGCGAGTCGAAAGGTTATACGCAGTATTTT. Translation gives CASSESKGYTQYF.

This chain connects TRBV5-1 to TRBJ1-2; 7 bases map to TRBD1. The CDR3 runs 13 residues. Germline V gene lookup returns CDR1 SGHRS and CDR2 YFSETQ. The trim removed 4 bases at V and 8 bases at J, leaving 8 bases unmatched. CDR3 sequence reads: CASSRDSSGGYTF. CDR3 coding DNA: TGCGCCAGCAGCCGGGACAGCTCCGGCGGCTACACCTTC.

CDR3 coding DNA: TGTGCCAGCTCACCACCGGGACAGTACCAAGAGACCCAGTACTTC. Its protein product is CASSPPGQYQETQYF. The chain is built from TRBV18 and TRBJ2-5; 7 nucleotides line up with TRBD1. This CDR3 spans 15 amino acids. Per the germline V gene, CDR1 is KGHSH and CDR2 is LQKENI. The trim removed 0 bases at V and 0 bases at J, leaving 1 base unmatched.

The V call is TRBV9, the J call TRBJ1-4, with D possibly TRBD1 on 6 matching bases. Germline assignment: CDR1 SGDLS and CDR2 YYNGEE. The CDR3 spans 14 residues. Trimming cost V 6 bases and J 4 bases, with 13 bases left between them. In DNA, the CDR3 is TGTGCCAGCACCCCCGGACAGAGTAATGAAAAACTGTTTTTT. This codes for CASTPGQSNEKLFF.

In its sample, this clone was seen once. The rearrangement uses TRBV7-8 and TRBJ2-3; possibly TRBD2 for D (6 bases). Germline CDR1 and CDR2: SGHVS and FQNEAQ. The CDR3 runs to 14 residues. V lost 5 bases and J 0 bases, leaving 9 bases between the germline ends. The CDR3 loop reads CASSRGLSTDTQYF. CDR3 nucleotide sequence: TGTGCCAGCAGCCGGGGACTGAGCACAGATACGCAGTATTTT.

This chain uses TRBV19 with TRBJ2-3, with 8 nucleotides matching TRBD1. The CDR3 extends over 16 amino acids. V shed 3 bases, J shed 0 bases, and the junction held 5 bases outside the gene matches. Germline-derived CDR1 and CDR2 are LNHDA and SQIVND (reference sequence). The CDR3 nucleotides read TGTGCCAGTAGTATGACAGGGGCATCTAGCACAGATACGCAGTATTTT. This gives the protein CASSMTGASSTDTQYF.

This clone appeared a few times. CDR3 sequence reads: CASSLPGQGVLGEQYF. The CDR3 region has the DNA TGTGCCAGCAGTTTACCGGGACAGGGGGTCCTCGGAGAGCAGTACTTC. The rearrangement uses TRBV28 and TRBJ2-7, with 11 bases fitting TRBD1. The CDR3 spans 16 residues. In germline, CDR1 is MDHEN, CDR2 SYDVKM. V lost 2 bases, J lost 7 bases, and 10 bases stayed unmatched.

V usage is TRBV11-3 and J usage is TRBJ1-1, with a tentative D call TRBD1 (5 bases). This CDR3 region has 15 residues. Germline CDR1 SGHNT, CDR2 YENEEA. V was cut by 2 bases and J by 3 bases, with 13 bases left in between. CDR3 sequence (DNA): TGTGCCAGCAGCTTAAAGAGGACACGCGACACTGAAGCTTTCTTT. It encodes CASSLKRTRDTEAFF.

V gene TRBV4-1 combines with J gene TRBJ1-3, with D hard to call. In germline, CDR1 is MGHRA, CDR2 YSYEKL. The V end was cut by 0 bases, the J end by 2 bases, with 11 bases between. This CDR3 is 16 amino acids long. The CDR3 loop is CASSQEQRQTGNTIYF. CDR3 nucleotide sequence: TGCGCCAGCAGCCAAGAGCAACGGCAAACTGGAAACACCATATATTTT.